These 13 T cell receptor beta chains were all obtained from the same sample, sequenced in a study of PD-1 blockade in classical Hodgkin lymphoma. Libraries were prepared by immunoSEQ multiplex PCR; TCRdb keeps only in-frame clonotypes and omits some of them. The top ten hold approximately 22% of the sample, which has tens of thousands of clones, 89% seen once. Every patient was affected by relapse after autologous stem cell transplantation, while exposure to brentuximab vedotin was not uniform. The source material was peripheral blood mononuclear cells (PBMCs), sampled at baseline. All receptors derive from a human donor with classical Hodgkin lymphoma.

The rearrangement joins TRBV28 to TRBJ1-2; D not certain. V lost 6 bases, J lost 8 bases, and 7 bases lay in between. This CDR3 spans 10 amino acids. The V gene's germline CDR1 is MDHEN and CDR2 SYDVKM. The CDR3: CASSSLGYTF. CDR3 sequence (DNA): TGTGCCAGCAGCTCCCTCGGCTACACCTTC.

For the CDR3, the DNA is TGTGCCAGCAGCGTTTTCGCGGGAGGGGCGTACGAGCAGTACTTC. Amino acids: CASSVFAGGAYEQYF. The J gene is TRBJ2-7, the V gene TRBV9; 9 bases fit TRBD2. The germline gives CDR1 SGDLS, CDR2 YYNGEE. The CDR3 consists of 15 residues. V lost 2 bases to trimming and J lost 4 bases; unmatched junction nucleotides: 7.

The gene calls are TRBV6-5 and TRBJ1-1, with D perhaps TRBD1 (5 bases). The V end was cut by 4 bases, the J end by 0 bases, with 15 bases between. This CDR3 contains 16 residues. Per germline, CDR1 MNHEY and CDR2 SVGAGI. Here the CDR3 DNA reads TGTGCCAGCAGTTCGTCCCGAGCAGGGATGAACACTGAAGCTTTCTTT. Residues: CASSSSRAGMNTEAFF.

The J gene is TRBJ2-3, the V gene TRBV28, with 7 bases matching TRBD2. CDR1 and CDR2 from the germline V gene are MDHEN and SYDVKM. Losses at the gene ends were 8 bases for V and 1 base for J; bases not matched to a gene: 9. The CDR3 sequence is 15 residues long. The CDR3: CASSGGREGTDTQYF. The CDR3 DNA is TGTGCCAGCTCAGGCGGGAGAGAGGGCACAGATACGCAGTATTTT.

The rearrangement links TRBV27 to TRBJ1-1; D is undetermined. The CDR3 length is 16 residues. Per germline, CDR1 MNHEY and CDR2 SMNVEV (reference sequence). With 4 bases removed from V and 1 base from J, the gap between germline ends came to 16 bases. CDR3 amino acids: CASSSIGRGENTEAFF. CDR3 bases: TGTGCCAGCAGTTCTATAGGTCGGGGAGAGAACACTGAAGCTTTCTTT.

The genes are TRBV11-1 and TRBJ2-3, with 9 bases lining up with TRBD2. The germline V gene has CDR1 SGHAT and CDR2 FQDESV (reference sequence). This CDR3 contains 16 residues. J lost 3 bases, V lost 5 bases, and 9 bases had no gene match. This CDR3 reads CASSRWAGGPTDTQYF. As DNA, the CDR3 is TGTGCCAGCAGCCGATGGGCGGGAGGGCCAACAGATACGCAGTATTTT.

The chain employs TRBV15 and TRBJ2-7; D uncertain. Trimming stripped 0 bases from V and 2 bases from J, with 8 bases between. Germline V lookup: CDR1 LNHNV, CDR2 YYDKDF (reference sequence). This CDR3 comprises 14 residues. The CDR3 nucleotides read TGTGCCACCAGCAGAGATATTAGGGCCTACGAGCAGTACTTC. It encodes CATSRDIRAYEQYF.

The chain has TRBV2 and TRBJ1-1, with D possibly matching TRBD1 (6 bases). Germline lookup yields CDR1 SNHLY and CDR2 FYNNEI. The CDR3 spans 15 residues. With 5 bases removed from V and 1 base from J, the gap between germline ends came to 14 bases. The DNA for the CDR3 is TGTGCCAGCAGTACTTCCAGGGGTAAGAACACTGAAGCTTTCTTT. Translated, it gives CASSTSRGKNTEAFF. Filled out from reference TRBV2 and TRBJ1-1, the complete variable domain reads EPEVTQTPSHQVTQMGQEVILRCVPISNHLYFYWYRQILGQKVEFLVSFYNNEISEKSEIFDDQFSVERPDGSNFTLKIRSTKLEDSAMYFCASSTSRGKNTEAFFGQGTRLTVV.

The sample holds one count of this clone. This chain uses TRBV19 with TRBJ1-1; a weak D match, TRBD1 (6 bases). Germline assignment: CDR1 LNHDA and CDR2 SQIVND (reference sequence). V lost 5 bases and J lost 4, with 14 bases in between. CDR3 length: 14 amino acids. Here the CDR3 reads CASSLGGVLTEAFF. The DNA for the CDR3 is TGTGCCAGTAGTCTGGGGGGCGTCCTCACTGAAGCTTTCTTT.

The genes are TRBV5-1 and TRBJ1-2; D perhaps matches TRBD1 (5 bases). Looked up from germline, CDR1 is SGHRS and CDR2 is YFSETQ. CDR3 length: 14 amino acids. V was cut by 0 bases and J by 4 bases, with 10 bases left in between. CDR3 amino acids: CASSLAGTGYGYTF. The CDR3 DNA sequence: TGCGCCAGCAGCTTGGCCGGAACAGGCTATGGCTACACCTTC.

The V gene is TRBV7-2, the J gene TRBJ2-4; 11 bases are a match to TRBD2. J lost 8 bases, V lost 5 bases, and 14 bases had no gene match. The germline gives CDR1 SGHTA, CDR2 FQGNSA. The CDR3 sequence is 17 residues long. CDR3 residues: CASSLTTSGIGADIQYF. The CDR3, as DNA: TGTGCCAGCAGCCTAACGACTAGCGGGATAGGGGCAGACATTCAGTACTTC.

The gene calls are TRBV7-2 and TRBJ2-1; D not certain. Looked up from germline, CDR1 is SGHTA and CDR2 is FQGNSA. The CDR3 runs to 14 residues. V lost 0 bases to trimming and J lost 7 bases, with 10 bases between them. CDR3 region: CASSLAVGRNEQFF. CDR3 nucleotide sequence: TGTGCCAGCAGCTTAGCAGTGGGCCGAAATGAGCAGTTCTTC.

V gene TRBV15 combines with J gene TRBJ2-7, with 8 bases fitting TRBD1. V lost 0 bases, J lost 2 bases, and 3 bases stayed unmatched. Germline values: CDR1 LNHNV, CDR2 YYDKDF (reference sequence). The CDR3 spans 15 residues. CDR3 sequence (DNA): TGTGCCACCAGCAGAGAAATGGGACAGGCCTACGAGCAGTACTTC. Amino acid sequence: CATSREMGQAYEQYF.